This T cell receptor beta chain was identified in a study of T cell clones after liver transplantation. About the study: Liver transplant recipients had immunosuppression withdrawal attempted within 2 years. TCRbeta sequencing after a pre-transplant mixed lymphocyte reaction identified graft-donor-reactive clones, later tracked in post-transplant blood. Third-party-reactive TCRbeta sequences from pre-transplant mixed lymphocyte reactions served as antigen-independent comparators. Whole-study results and caveats: In most of the 8 subjects, circulating graft-donor-reactive CD4 TCRbeta sequences fell significantly after transplant.

In regard to this clone: Its cognate antigen is unknown.

Germline V gives CDR1 SGHVS, CDR2 FQNEAQ. This CDR3 region has 15 residues. V was pared by 5 bases and J by 5 bases, with 18 bases between. Only in-frame clones appear in the TCRdb table, and some are missing; sequencing was by immunoSEQ multiplex PCR. The table has around 110,000 clones, about nine tenths seen once. The chain uses TRBV7-8 and TRBJ2-5, with D possibly TRBD2 on 7 matching bases. The starting material was CD4+ T cells from blood, obtained 12 months after liver transplant. This TCR was sampled from a human patient who received a liver transplant. Some of the T cells might come from the graft donor. CDR3: CASSRLGGRRETQYF. The CDR3 DNA sequence: TGTGCCAGCAGCCGGCTCGGGGGGCGACGCGAGACCCAGTACTTC.